Here is one T cell receptor beta chain with its context. The antigen remains unidentified. The data stem from a study of Ad26.COV2.S vaccination and SARS-CoV-2 variants. Study-wide background: Among those in the COV1001 Ad26.COV2.S trial arm was the donor.

Germline CDR1 reads SEHNR; CDR2 reads FQNEAQ (reference sequence). CDR3 size: 15 residues. V dropped 3 bases and J dropped 9 bases, with 15 bases sitting between them. Treatment noted: around 19 received Ad26.COV2.S at low or high dose, single or two shots; about five received placebo; per-sample allocation not given. Material that was analyzed had been drawn on day 63 after the first vaccine or placebo injection. The method was immunoSEQ multiplex PCR; TCRdb's version includes in-frame clones alone and lacks a portion of them. The data show 200,000 to 300,000 clones, around 87% seen once. General observations from the study: Comparability of non-spike TCR breadth was observed across vaccine and placebo recipients.

The input for sequencing was peripheral blood, taken in a trial of Ad26.COV2.S vaccine versus placebo. The chain uses TRBV7-9 and TRBJ1-6, with D perhaps TRBD1 (5 bases). This TCR derives from a person aged 18 to 59 who received the Ad26.COV2.S COVID-19 vaccine or a placebo. CDR3: CASSFTGGLVSPLHF. Written as DNA, the CDR3 is TGTGCCAGCAGCTTCACCGGGGGTCTTGTTTCACCCCTCCACTTT.